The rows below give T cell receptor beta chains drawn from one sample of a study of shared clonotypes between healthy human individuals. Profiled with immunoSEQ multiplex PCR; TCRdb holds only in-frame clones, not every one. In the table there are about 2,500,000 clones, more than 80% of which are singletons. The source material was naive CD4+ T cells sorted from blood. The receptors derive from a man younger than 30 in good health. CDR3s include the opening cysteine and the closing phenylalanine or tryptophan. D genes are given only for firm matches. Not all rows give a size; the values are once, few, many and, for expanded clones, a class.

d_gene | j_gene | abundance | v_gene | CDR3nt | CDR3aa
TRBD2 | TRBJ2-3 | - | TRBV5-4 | TGTGCCAGCAGCTTGGTCCTAGCGGGCCCATCCACAGATACGCAGTATTTT | CASSLVLAGPSTDTQYF
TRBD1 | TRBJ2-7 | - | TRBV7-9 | TGTGCCAGCAGCTTAATGGGACAGGGAAAACGCGAGCAGTACTTC | CASSLMGQGKREQYF
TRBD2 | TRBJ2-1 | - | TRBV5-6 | TGTGCCAGCAGCCCACGGATGGCGGGGGGGAGCGATGAGCAGTTCTTC | CASSPRMAGGSDEQFF
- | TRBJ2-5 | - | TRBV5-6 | TGTGCCAGCAGCTTGACAGGGACCCAGTACTTC | CASSLTGTQYF
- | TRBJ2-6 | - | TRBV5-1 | TGCGCCAGCAGCTTGGGGGCAGGGTCTGGGGCCAACGTCCTGACTTTC | CASSLGAGSGANVLTF
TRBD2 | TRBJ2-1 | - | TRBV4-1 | TGCGCCAGCAGCCAAGAACCTATAGCGGGAGCCTACAATGAGCAGTTCTTC | CASSQEPIAGAYNEQFF
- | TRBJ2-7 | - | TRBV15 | TGTGCCACCAGCAGAGATACAGGGACCTACGAGCAGTACTTC | CATSRDTGTYEQYF
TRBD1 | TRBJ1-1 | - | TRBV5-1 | TGCGCCAGCAGCGCCGGACAGGGGGCGCGGGCTTTCTTT | CASSAGQGARAFF
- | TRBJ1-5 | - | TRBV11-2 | TGTGCCAGCAGCTTAGATGGGTTGGGTTATCAGCCCCAGCATTTT | CASSLDGLGYQPQHF
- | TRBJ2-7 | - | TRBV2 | TGTGCCAGCACCCGGGACAATAGGGTAGGCGAGCAGTACTTC | CASTRDNRVGEQYF
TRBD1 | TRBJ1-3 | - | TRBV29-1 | TGCAGCGTCTCCAGGGGGTCCGGAAACACCATATATTTT | CSVSRGSGNTIYF
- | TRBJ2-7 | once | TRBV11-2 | TGTGCCAGCAGCTTAGACTTTACCTACGAGCAGTACTTC | CASSLDFTYEQYF
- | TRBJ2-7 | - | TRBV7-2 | TGTGCCAGCAGCCCACCGGGAAAGGGTTCCTACGAGCAGTACTTC | CASSPPGKGSYEQYF
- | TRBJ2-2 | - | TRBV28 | TGTGCCAGCAGTGGGTGGGCAACGAACACCGGGGAGCTGTTTTTT | CASSGWATNTGELFF
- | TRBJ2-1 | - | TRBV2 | TGTGCCAGCAGGCCGGGTTTAAGCTCCTACAATGAGCAGTTCTTC | CASRPGLSSYNEQFF
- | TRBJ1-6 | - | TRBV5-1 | TGCGCCAGCAGCTTGGAAGGACCGAGAGGTTCACCCCTCCACTTT | CASSLEGPRGSPLHF
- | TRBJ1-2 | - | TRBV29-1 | TGCAGCGTTGAAGATGACTGGGTGGTTGGCTACACCTTC | CSVEDDWVVGYTF
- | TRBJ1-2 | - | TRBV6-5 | TGTGCCAGCAGCTCCCGTCGGGGGGAAGATGGCTACACCTTC | CASSSRRGEDGYTF
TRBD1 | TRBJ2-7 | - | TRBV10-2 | TGCGCCAGCAGCCAGACAGGGGGCCCCTACGAGCAGTACTTC | CASSQTGGPYEQYF
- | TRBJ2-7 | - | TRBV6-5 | TGTGCCAGCAGTTACTCGACAGGATGGGAGCAGTACTTC | CASSYSTGWEQYF
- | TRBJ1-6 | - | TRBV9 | TGTGCCAGCAGCGTAGTAGGAAACAATTCACCCCTCCACTTT | CASSVVGNNSPLHF
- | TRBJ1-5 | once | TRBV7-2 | TGTGCCAGCAGCTTAGGTGGGAAGGCCGGGAGTCAGCCCCAGCATTTT | CASSLGGKAGSQPQHF
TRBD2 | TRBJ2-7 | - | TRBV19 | TGTGCCAGTAGGGCCGGACTAGCGGGAGGGTCCTACGAGCAGTACTTC | CASRAGLAGGSYEQYF
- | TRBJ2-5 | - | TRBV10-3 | TGTGCCATCAGTGACGGACAGCGGGAGACCCAGTACTTC | CAISDGQRETQYF
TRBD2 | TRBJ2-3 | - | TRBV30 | TGTGCCTGGAGTGTTACTAGCGCCAAGGATACGCAGTATTTT | CAWSVTSAKDTQYF
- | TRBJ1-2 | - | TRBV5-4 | TGTGCCAGCAGCTCCCCCGCGACAGGCCCTTATGGCTACACCTTC | CASSSPATGPYGYTF
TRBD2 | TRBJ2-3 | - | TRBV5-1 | TGCGCCAGCAGCAGGGATGCTAGCGGGGGCCCAGATACGCAGTATTTT | CASSRDASGGPDTQYF
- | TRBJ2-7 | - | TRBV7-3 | TGTGCCAGCAGCCTCAACATAGAGAGCTCCTACGAGCAGTACTTC | CASSLNIESSYEQYF
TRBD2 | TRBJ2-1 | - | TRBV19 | TGTGCCAGTAGTATACTGTATACGTCTGCGGGAGGGGAGCAGTTCTTC | CASSILYTSAGGEQFF
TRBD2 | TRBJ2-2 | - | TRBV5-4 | TGTGCCAGCAGCGCGAAAACACTAGCGGGAAGAGGGGAGCTGTTTTTT | CASSAKTLAGRGELFF
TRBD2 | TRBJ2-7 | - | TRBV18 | TGTGCCAGCTCAAATCGCGGGAGTTACTACGAGCAGTACTTC | CASSNRGSYYEQYF
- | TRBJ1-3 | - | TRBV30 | TGTGCCTGGAGTGTACATACAACCTCTGGAAACACCATATATTTT | CAWSVHTTSGNTIYF
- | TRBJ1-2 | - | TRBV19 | TGTGCCAGTAGTACAGGGTACCTTTATGGCTACACCTTC | CASSTGYLYGYTF
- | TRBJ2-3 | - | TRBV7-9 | TGTGCCAGCAGCTTAGACCACCCAGATACGCAGTATTTT | CASSLDHPDTQYF
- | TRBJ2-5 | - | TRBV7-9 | TGTGCCAGCAGCTCCGACACAGAGACCCAGTACTTC | CASSSDTETQYF
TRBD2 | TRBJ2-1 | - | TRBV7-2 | TGTGCCAGCAGCTCCCGGGCATCTAGCGGGAGCGATGAGCAGTTCTTC | CASSSRASSGSDEQFF
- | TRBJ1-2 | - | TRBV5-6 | TGTGCCAGCAGCTTCTCCTATGGCTACACCTTC | CASSFSYGYTF
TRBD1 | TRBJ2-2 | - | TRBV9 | TGTGCCAGCAGCACGCGACAGGGCACCGGGGAGCTGTTTTTT | CASSTRQGTGELFF
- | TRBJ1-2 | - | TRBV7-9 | TGTGCCAGCAGCCCACCGACGGGCTATGGCTACACCTTC | CASSPPTGYGYTF
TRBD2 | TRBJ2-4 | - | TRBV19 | TGTGCCACCCTCGCACTAGCGGGAGGTAAAGGCAAAAACATTCAGTACTTC | CATLALAGGKGKNIQYF
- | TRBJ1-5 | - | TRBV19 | TGTGCCAGTAGTATGGGCAGGGCCTATCAGCCCCAGCATTTT | CASSMGRAYQPQHF
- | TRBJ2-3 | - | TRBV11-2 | TGTGCCAGCCGAACTATCCAAACAGATACGCAGTATTTT | CASRTIQTDTQYF